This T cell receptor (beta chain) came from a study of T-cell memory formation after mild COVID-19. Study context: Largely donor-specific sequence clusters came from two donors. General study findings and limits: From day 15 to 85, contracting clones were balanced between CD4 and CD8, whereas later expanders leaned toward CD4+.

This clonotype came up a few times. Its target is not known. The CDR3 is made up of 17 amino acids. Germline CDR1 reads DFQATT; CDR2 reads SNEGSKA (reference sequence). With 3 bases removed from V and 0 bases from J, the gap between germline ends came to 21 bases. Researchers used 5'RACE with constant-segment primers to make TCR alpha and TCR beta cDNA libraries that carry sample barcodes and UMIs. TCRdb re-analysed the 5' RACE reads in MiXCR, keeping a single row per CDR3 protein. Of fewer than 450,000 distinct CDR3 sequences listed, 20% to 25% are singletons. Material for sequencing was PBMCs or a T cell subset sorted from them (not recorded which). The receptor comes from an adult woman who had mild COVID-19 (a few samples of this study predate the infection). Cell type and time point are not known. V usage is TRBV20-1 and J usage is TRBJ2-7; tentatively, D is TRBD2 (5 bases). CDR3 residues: CSARIGTAGWSSYEQYF. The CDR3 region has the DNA TGCAGTGCTAGGATTGGTACTGCGGGCTGGAGCTCCTACGAGCAGTACTTC.